These T cell receptor beta chains were read from a single sample in a study of human T cells and chemical hapten exposure. Each CDR3 protein gets one entry after TCRdb re-called the RACE reads with MiXCR. The repertoire includes some 42,000 distinct CDR3 sequences, about 8.9% of them detected once, and over 14% sits in the top ten. This specimen was whole blood, taken in connection with sensitization to the hapten diphenylcyclopropenone (DPC). The source of these receptors is a woman aged 40 to 50 with alopecia areata. Some clones in this sample may be carry-over from other donors' samples. Both conserved end residues are part of each CDR3.

v_call: TRBV7-9
j_call: TRBJ2-3
cdr3_aa: CASSSRLAGTDTQYF

v_call: TRBV29-1
j_call: TRBJ1-1
cdr3_aa: CSGTTNTEAFF

v_call: TRBV4-3
j_call: TRBJ2-2
cdr3_aa: CASSPQGESGTGELFF

v_call: TRBV6-7
j_call: TRBJ2-7
cdr3_aa: CASSYSTGASLYEQYF

v_call: TRBV20-1
j_call: TRBJ2-1
cdr3_aa: CSARATSDFNEQFF

v_call: TRBV6-2/TRBV6-3
j_call: TRBJ2-3
cdr3_aa: CASRATGIRADTQYF

v_call: TRBV7-6
j_call: TRBJ1-4
cdr3_aa: CASSLADGGGVFSEKLFF

v_call: TRBV5-1
j_call: TRBJ2-3
cdr3_aa: CASSRQGAPTDTQYF

v_call: TRBV11-2
j_call: TRBJ1-1
cdr3_aa: CASSRQGSAEAFF

v_call: TRBV5-4
j_call: TRBJ2-7
cdr3_aa: CASSPPGGRYEQYF

v_call: TRBV11-2
j_call: TRBJ2-7
cdr3_aa: CASSLATGGLGQYF

v_call: TRBV12-3/TRBV12-4
j_call: TRBJ1-1
cdr3_aa: CASSSTGTEAFF

v_call: TRBV25-1
j_call: TRBJ1-1
cdr3_aa: CASSDEMTRTEAFF

v_call: TRBV4-3
j_call: TRBJ2-2
cdr3_aa: CASRAGPDTGELFF

v_call: TRBV6-4
j_call: TRBJ2-6
cdr3_aa: CASSDSTGGANVLTF

v_call: TRBV3-1
j_call: TRBJ2-3
cdr3_aa: CASRKGATDTQYF

v_call: TRBV7-9
j_call: TRBJ1-6
cdr3_aa: CASSRGQSLEPYNSPLHF

v_call: TRBV11-2
j_call: TRBJ2-1
cdr3_aa: CASSLDRPSEGEQFF

v_call: TRBV6-6
j_call: TRBJ1-6
cdr3_aa: CASRPLPDLQGSPLHF

v_call: TRBV7-9
j_call: TRBJ1-5
cdr3_aa: CASSLGQGAGQPQHF

v_call: TRBV7-2
j_call: TRBJ2-4
cdr3_aa: CASSFNQLQYF

v_call: TRBV7-9
j_call: TRBJ2-1
cdr3_aa: CASSGRDRVSLDEQFF

v_call: TRBV27
j_call: TRBJ1-1
cdr3_aa: CASSLEGLNTEAFF

v_call: TRBV25-1
j_call: TRBJ2-3
cdr3_aa: CASSEPGPSGGGDTQYF

v_call: TRBV6-6
j_call: TRBJ1-1
cdr3_aa: CASSRPGQAATEAFF

v_call: TRBV12-3/TRBV12-4
j_call: TRBJ2-1
cdr3_aa: CASNLRSSGSSNEQFF

v_call: TRBV9
j_call: TRBJ2-7
cdr3_aa: CASSVRDRGDEQYF

v_call: TRBV28
j_call: TRBJ1-2
cdr3_aa: CASNTGGQGGGYTF